This record covers a single T cell receptor beta chain. There are a few counts of this clonotype. Its antigen remains unidentified. Base-call qualities are not available, and no considerably larger clone is one nucleotide away. The sample's time point, from its label and the paper: sample taken at primary tumor resection. For TCR sequencing, whole RNA was extracted from tumor and nontumor lung tissue, or from cryopreserved PBMC samples, and no cell sorting was done. Donors were 65 to 85 patients with early-stage, untreated non-small cell lung cancer from the lung TRACERx cohort. Only patients with enough RNA available from two or more tumor regions were chosen for TCR sequencing. The method behind the library was 5' RACE. Sequenced using a NextSeq 500. In the TCR library protocol, a unique molecular identifier was attached to each TCR cDNA molecule so that PCR and sequencing errors could be corrected. The source study handled its data this way. Decombinator tools were used for TCR identification, UMI-based error correction and CDR3 extraction. Expanded TCRs were defined as those above a frequency of 2 per 1,000, corresponding to the top 1% of the tumor frequency distribution. Each repertoire was subsampled 100 times to 5,000 TCRs, after which Renyi diversity was computed with the R vegan package. CDR3 similarity networks were constructed using string-kernel similarity of amino acid triplets, with links drawn between CDR3s whose pairwise similarity was above 0.82. The public reads were reanalyzed by TCRdb: fastp trimming at Q25, MiXCR alignment, in-frame beta chains only. Records with the same CDR3 protein are collapsed into one entry carrying the most frequent genes and DNA. The V and J calls and clone size come from TCRdb's table, not from the authors' own analysis. The sample table shows 85,000 to 100,000 distinct CDR3 sequences, and 9.5% to 15% are seen once. The top ten constitute about 40% of the sample.

This sample is part of a study of spatial heterogeneity in lung cancer (dated by TCRdb to 2018 to 2020). Describing the broader study: Beta-chain transcripts were consistently detected in greater numbers than alpha-chain transcripts, which likely reflects a higher abundance of beta-chain transcripts. In the raw uncorrected reads, each unique combination of TCR and UMI appeared more than ten times on average. The study quantitatively compared TCR alpha and beta repertoires across multiple tumor regions, matched nontumor lung and blood in non-small cell lung cancer. TCR repertoire features were related to nonsynonymous mutation counts determined by whole-exome sequencing of tumor tissue. At surgery, both alpha and beta chains were TCR-sequenced in 200 to 250 tumor regions, approximately 64 matched nontumor lung samples and 50 to 60 PBMC samples.

What the research found in general, with its limitations: Additional single-cell paired TCR alpha and beta sequencing was considered necessary to confirm, at a functional level, the hypothesis that regional TCRs recognize regional mutations. Ubiquitous expanded tumor TCRs showed up in blood more often at tumor resection than at routine follow-up.

CDR1 is given as SNHLY and CDR2 as FYNNEI, both from the germline V gene. Clipping removes 6 bases from V and 7 bases from J, with 9 as the unmatched junction base count. The CDR3 contains 14 residues, cysteine and phenylalanine counted. The DNA shown is the 42-base CDR3, in frame from base 1. The sequencing here drew on PBMCs, taken at surgery. The receptor was isolated from a male donor with early-stage non-small cell lung cancer. This receptor chain uses TRBV2 and TRBJ1-1, with 9 junctional bases fitting TRBD1. The CDR3 has the sequence CASRLDRGGREAFF. The DNA sequence is given as TGTGCCAGCAGACTCGACAGGGGGGGGCGTGAAGCTTTCTTT.